The 7 T cell receptor beta chains listed next were all sequenced from one sample in a study of blood T cells in healthy people across ages. The second PCR ran about 6 to 12 cycles with a sample-barcoded 5' primer and J-beta primers. TCRdb processed the 5' RACE reads anew with MiXCR; each CDR3 protein has one entry. The table records 1.2 million to 1.5 million distinct CDR3 sequences, roughly 40% of them present only once. Material for sequencing was blood. The receptors come from a woman between 18 and 29 years old in good health.

This sequence joins TRBV25-1 and TRBJ2-3, with TRBD2 identical over 10 bases. The CDR3 runs 11 residues. Germline V gene data show CDR1 as MGHDK and CDR2 as SYGVNS. Trimming at V came to 8 bases and at J to 11 bases, leaving 4 bases not matched to a gene. The CDR3 sequence: CASGSGGRQYF. The CDR3, as DNA: TGTGCCAGCGGTAGCGGGGGGCGGCAGTATTTT. The variable domain in full, completed from reference TRBV25-1 and TRBJ2-3, reads EADIYQTPRYLVIGTGKKITLECSQTMGHDKMYWYQQDPGMELHLIHYSYGVNSTEKGDLSSESTVSRIRTEHFPLTLESARPSHTSQYLCASGSGGRQYFGPGTRLTVL.

The chain is built from TRBV20-1 and TRBJ2-5, with 11 bases lining up with TRBD2. The CDR3 is 18 residues long. J was trimmed by 5 bases and V by 0 bases; bases with no gene match: 14. CDR1 and CDR2 (germline): DFQATT, SNEGSKA (reference sequence). This CDR3 reads CSARDPLGTSGPRETQYF. CDR3 DNA sequence: TGCAGTGCTAGAGACCCACTCGGGACTAGCGGACCTCGGGAGACCCAGTACTTC.

This clonotype was detected only a few times. CDR3 sequence reads: CASSLEGSADTQYF. The CDR3 DNA reads as TGCGCCAGCAGCTTGGAGGGATCTGCCGATACGCAGTATTTT. The chain is built from TRBV5-1 and TRBJ2-3; D ambiguous. Trimming pared 0 bases from V and 6 bases from J, leaving 11 bases between. This CDR3 spans 14 amino acids. The germline gives CDR1 SGHRS, CDR2 YFSETQ.

The chain employs TRBV4-1 and TRBJ2-5; D is unclear. The DNA matches TRBJ2-1 better at its end, which makes the J call doubtful. Germline CDR1 and CDR2: MGHRA and YSYEKL. The CDR3 consists of 16 residues. The CDR3 is CASSQVELTQQETQFF. The CDR3 nucleotides are TGCGCCAGCAGCCAAGTTGAACTAACCCAACAAGAGACCCAGTTCTTC.

This clonotype was seen a few times. This chain links TRBV20-1 with TRBJ2-3, with TRBD2 matching over 8 bases. This CDR3 has 15 residues. The junction had 8 bases not matched to a gene; V was cut back by 4 bases and J by 2 bases. Germline V gene data show CDR1 as DFQATT and CDR2 as SNEGSKA (reference sequence). CDR3 amino acids: CSATTSGGVTDTQYF. The CDR3 coding sequence is TGCAGTGCTACAACTAGCGGAGGCGTCACAGATACGCAGTATTTT.

The chain has TRBV5-6 and TRBJ1-1, with D uncertain. The CDR3 is 14 amino acids. V was cut by 0 bases and J by 4 bases, with 10 bases left in between. Germline lookup yields CDR1 SGHDT and CDR2 YYEEEE. The DNA for the CDR3 is TGTGCCAGCAGCTTGGGGCAGGCCCGCACTGAAGCTTTCTTT. Its translation: CASSLGQARTEAFF.

This clonotype was observed a single time. The rearrangement links TRBV7-8 to TRBJ2-7; 10 nucleotides align to TRBD1. The CDR3 extends over 15 amino acids. CDR1 SGHVS and CDR2 FQNEAQ come from the germline V gene. V gave up 9 bases and J gave up 5 bases; unmatched junction bases: 13. The CDR3: CARKLTRGQGNEQYF. DNA for the CDR3: TGTGCCAGAAAACTCACTCGGGGACAGGGGAACGAGCAGTACTTC.